Sequencing of this T cell receptor beta chain was carried out in a study of blood T cell repertoires in COVID-19. Study overall: From the United States, Italy and Spain came samples of acute and convalescent COVID-19.

With V trimmed by 6 bases and J by 8 bases, 11 bases remained unmatched. Per the germline V gene, CDR1 is MNHEY and CDR2 is SVGAGI. The CDR3 totals 14 residues. This table comes from immunoSEQ multiplex PCR, and its TCRdb copy is limited to in-frame clones, with some not included. The sample has fewer than 80,000 clones, about nine tenths seen once; the top ten hold 2%. V usage is TRBV6-5 and J usage is TRBJ1-2; 8 nucleotides match TRBD1. This clonotype originated in a man younger than 45 with acute or convalescent COVID-19. Source material: peripheral blood. Here the CDR3 DNA reads TGTGCCAGCAGACCCCAGGGGGCGGAAGGGGGCTACACCTTC. It is translated as CASRPQGAEGGYTF.